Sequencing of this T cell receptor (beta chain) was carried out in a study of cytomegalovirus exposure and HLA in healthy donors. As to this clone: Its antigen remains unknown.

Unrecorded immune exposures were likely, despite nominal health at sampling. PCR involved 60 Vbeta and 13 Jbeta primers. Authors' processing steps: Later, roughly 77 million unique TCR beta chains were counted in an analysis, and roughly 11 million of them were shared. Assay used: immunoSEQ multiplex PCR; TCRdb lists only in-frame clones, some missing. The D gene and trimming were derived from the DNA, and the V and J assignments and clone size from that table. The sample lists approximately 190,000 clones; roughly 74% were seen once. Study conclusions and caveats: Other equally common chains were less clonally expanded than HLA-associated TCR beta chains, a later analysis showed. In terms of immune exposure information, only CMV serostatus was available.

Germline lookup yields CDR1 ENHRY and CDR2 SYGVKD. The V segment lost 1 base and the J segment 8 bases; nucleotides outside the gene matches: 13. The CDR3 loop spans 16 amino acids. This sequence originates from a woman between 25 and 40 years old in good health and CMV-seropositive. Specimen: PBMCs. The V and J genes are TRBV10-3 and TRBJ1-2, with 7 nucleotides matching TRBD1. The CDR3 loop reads CAISEYEGAGLYGYTF. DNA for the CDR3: TGTGCCATCAGTGAGTACGAGGGGGCGGGCCTCTACGGCTACACCTTC.